The present TCR beta chain was sequenced within a study of blood T cell repertoires in COVID-19. Study in general: COVID-19 samples from acute and convalescent phases originated in the United States, Italy and Spain. The analysed material was cDNA or gDNA that came from T cells, B-cell-depleted T cells, or PBMCs.

In the original processing: Amplification from reference gene primers served as the basis for estimated nucleated cell counts. TCRdb's copy holds only in-frame clones and misses some; the assay was immunoSEQ multiplex PCR. That table furnishes V, J and clone size, whereas the DNA furnished D and trimming. The sample lists fewer than 250,000 clones; around 80% were seen once. Germline-derived CDR1 and CDR2 are LGHNA and YNFKEQ. The junction had 8 bases not matched to a gene; V was cut back by 1 base and J by 7 bases. This CDR3 comprises 16 residues. The sequence came from a woman between 45 and 65 years old with acute or convalescent COVID-19. The sequenced sample consisted of peripheral blood. The J gene is TRBJ2-2, the V gene TRBV4-2, with TRBD2 matching over 8 bases. The CDR3 here is CASSQGAGVGVGELFF. The CDR3 DNA reads TGTGCCAGCAGCCAAGGAGCGGGAGTAGGCGTCGGGGAGCTGTTTTTT.